Presented here are 14 T cell receptor beta chains from one specimen sequenced in a study of T cells in Graves' hyperthyroidism and ophthalmopathy. Amplified regions were TCR beta CDR3 sequences from RNA transcripts. HTBI primers were the set used in a first-round RT-PCR of the TCR CDR3. TCRdb passed the multiplex PCR reads through MiXCR, listing each CDR3 protein once. The sample holds more than 450,000 distinct CDR3 sequences, 14% seen once. Material for sequencing was blood. The receptors shown here come from a woman in her forties with Graves' hyperthyroidism.

The V gene is TRBV5-4, the J gene TRBJ1-2; 7 bases align to TRBD1. CDR3 length: 15 residues. CDR1 SGHNT and CDR2 YYREEE come from the germline V gene (reference sequence). After removal of 4 bases from V and 8 bases from J, the junction contained 14 bases not matched to a gene. The CDR3 here is CASSRPTEGAEGYTF. CDR3 sequence (DNA): TGTGCCAGCAGCCGACCCACAGAGGGGGCGGAGGGCTACACCTTC.

Details on this clonotype: The junction does not match germline at one end; this may be a read error. The chain uses TRBV12-3 or TRBV12-4 and TRBJ2-7, with D perhaps matching TRBD1 or TRBD2 (5 bases each). The CDR3 runs to 14 residues. In DNA form, the CDR3 reads TGTGCCAGCAGTATGGGACGGAACTCCTACAAGCAGTACTTC. Amino acid sequence: CASSMGRNSYKQYF.

The chain employs TRBV6-2 or TRBV6-3 and TRBJ2-5; D may be TRBD2 (6 bases). Trimming left V 2 bases short and J 5 bases short, with 15 bases between. The CDR3 is made up of 15 amino acids. Germline V gene sequence: CDR1 MNHEY, CDR2 SVGEGT. The CDR3: CASSYRAAGGETQYF. The CDR3 DNA follows: TGTGCCAGCAGTTACCGGGCAGCGGGTGGGGAGACCCAGTACTTC.

In this sample, this clonotype turned up many times. The rearrangement links TRBV2 to TRBJ2-3; the match to TRBD1 covers 7 bases. Germline V gene data show CDR1 as SNHLY and CDR2 as FYNNEI. The junction had 7 bases not matched to a gene; V was cut back by 5 bases and J by 2 bases. This CDR3 has 15 residues. CDR3 nucleotide sequence: TGTGCCAGCAGTCAAGACAGGGTGAACACAGATACGCAGTATTTT. Translating it yields CASSQDRVNTDTQYF.

This clonotype appeared many times. The CDR3 region has the DNA TGTGCCAGCAGTTTATGGGTCGGGGAGACCCAGTACTTC. Amino acids: CASSLWVGETQYF. The chain combines TRBV12-3 or TRBV12-4 with TRBJ2-5; D is unresolved. This CDR3 contains 13 residues. The V gene lost 2 bases and the J gene lost 5 bases, with 9 bases spanning the gap.

The rearrangement joins TRBV6-5 to TRBJ2-1; D possibly corresponds to TRBD2 (5 bases). V was trimmed by 2 bases and J by 12 bases, leaving 8 bases between them. CDR1 and CDR2 (germline): MNHEY, SVGAGI. The CDR3 has 11 residues. Here the CDR3 reads CASSYGRRQFF. DNA of the CDR3: TGTGCCAGCAGTTACGGGAGAAGGCAGTTCTTC.

This clonotype was seen many times. The chain links TRBV20-1 to TRBJ2-7, with TRBD1 matching 9 bases. Germline V lookup: CDR1 DFQATT, CDR2 SNEGSKA (reference sequence). V lost 5 bases to trimming and J lost 7 bases; unmatched junction nucleotides: 9. The CDR3 has 13 residues. CDR3 loop: CSAPGQGLGEQYF. The CDR3 nucleotides read TGCAGTGCTCCGGGACAGGGTCTGGGTGAGCAGTACTTC.

This clonotype was observed at least ten times. The rearrangement uses TRBV12-3 or TRBV12-4 and TRBJ2-1, with 7 bases lining up with TRBD1. With 5 bases clipped from V and 8 bases from J, the junction kept 6 bases outside the gene matches. There are 13 residues in the CDR3. For the CDR3, the DNA is TGTGCCAGCAGTACAGGGGAAGCCGATGAGCAGTTCTTC. This codes for CASSTGEADEQFF.

This clonotype occurred many times. This chain links TRBV6-1 with TRBJ2-7; D remains unclear. Germline values: CDR1 MNHNS, CDR2 SASEGT. This CDR3 region has 16 residues. Between the trimmed V and J ends, which lost 6 bases and 0 bases, there was a span of 18 bases. For the CDR3, the DNA is TGTGCCAGCAGACCCGCCGACACGCGGTCCTCCTACGAGCAGTACTTC. The encoded protein is CASRPADTRSSYEQYF.

The table lists this clonotype with a few counts. The rearrangement joins TRBV20-1 to TRBJ2-5; the match to TRBD2 covers 10 bases. There are 15 residues in the CDR3. Germline lookup yields CDR1 DFQATT and CDR2 SNEGSKA (reference sequence). The ends lost 6 bases at V and 5 bases at J; junction bases unmatched: 12. The CDR3 loop is CSALEASGRWETQYF. CDR3 nucleotides: TGCAGTGCCCTTGAGGCTAGCGGGAGATGGGAGACCCAGTACTTC.

The chain links TRBV3-1 to TRBJ2-1, with D hard to call. The V gene's germline CDR1 is LGHDT and CDR2 YNNKEL (reference sequence). The V end lost 4 bases, the J end lost 0 bases, and 10 bases lay between the germline ends. This CDR3 spans 15 amino acids. This CDR3 reads CASSPLFDSYNEQFF. The CDR3 DNA sequence: TGTGCCAGCAGCCCCCTGTTTGACTCCTACAATGAGCAGTTCTTC.

J is TRBJ2-2 and V is TRBV2; tentative D call: TRBD2 (5 bases). CDR3 length equals 14 residues. V shed 4 bases and J shed 6 bases, with 12 bases lying between them. Germline loops: CDR1 SNHLY, CDR2 FYNNEI. The CDR3 sequence: CASSVDWNPGELFF. CDR3 nucleotide sequence: TGTGCCAGCAGTGTGGACTGGAATCCCGGGGAGCTGTTTTTT.

V usage is TRBV13 and J usage is TRBJ2-5, with D maybe TRBD2 (5 bases). Trimming left V 5 bases short and J 5 bases short, with 21 bases between. The CDR3 runs 16 residues. Germline CDR1 and CDR2: PRHDT and FYEKMQ (reference sequence). DNA of the CDR3: TGTGCCAGCAGCACTCGTCGCGAGGGAGCAATGGAGACCCAGTACTTC. Translation gives CASSTRREGAMETQYF.

This clonotype was observed at least ten times. The chain uses TRBV2 and TRBJ1-1; the D is unclear. Germline CDR1 reads SNHLY; CDR2 reads FYNNEI. The ends were cut back, 7 bases at V and 2 bases at J, with 11 bases in the middle. This CDR3 contains 13 residues. Here the CDR3 reads CASNYKGNTEAFF. Here the CDR3 DNA reads TGTGCCAGCAATTACAAGGGAAACACTGAAGCTTTCTTT. The variable domain in full, with the rest retrieved from reference TRBV2 and TRBJ1-1, is EPEVTQTPSHQVTQMGQEVILRCVPISNHLYFYWYRQILGQKVEFLVSFYNNEISEKSEIFDDQFSVERPDGSNFTLKIRSTKLEDSAMYFCASNYKGNTEAFFGQGTRLTVV.